This entry features one T cell receptor beta chain sequence. The data are from a study of post-analysis software for immune sequencing data. Incorporated into the TCR beta cDNA libraries were unique molecular identifiers, which served to reduce PCR and sequencing biases. Via MiXCR, TCRdb re-called the PCR reads, giving one row per CDR3 protein. This table has some 690,000 distinct CDR3 sequences, approximately 30% appearing once. The sample was blood. This receptor was taken from a girl aged 10 to 17 with multiple sclerosis.

The CDR3 DNA follows: TGCGCCAGCAGCGACCGGACAGATAACTATGGCTACACCTTC. It specifies CASSDRTDNYGYTF. The V call is TRBV5-1, the J call TRBJ1-2; perhaps TRBD1 as D (6 bases). The V end lost 4 bases, the J end lost 1 base, and 11 bases lay between the germline ends. This CDR3 has 14 residues. The V gene's germline CDR1 is SGHRS and CDR2 YFSETQ. Based on the CDR3 plus reference TRBV5-1 and TRBJ1-2, the full variable domain is KAGVTQTPRYLIKTRGQQVTLSCSPISGHRSVSWYQQTPGQGLQFLFEYFSETQRNKGNFPGRFSGRQFSNSRSEMNVSTLELGDSALYLCASSDRTDNYGYTFGSGTRLTVV.